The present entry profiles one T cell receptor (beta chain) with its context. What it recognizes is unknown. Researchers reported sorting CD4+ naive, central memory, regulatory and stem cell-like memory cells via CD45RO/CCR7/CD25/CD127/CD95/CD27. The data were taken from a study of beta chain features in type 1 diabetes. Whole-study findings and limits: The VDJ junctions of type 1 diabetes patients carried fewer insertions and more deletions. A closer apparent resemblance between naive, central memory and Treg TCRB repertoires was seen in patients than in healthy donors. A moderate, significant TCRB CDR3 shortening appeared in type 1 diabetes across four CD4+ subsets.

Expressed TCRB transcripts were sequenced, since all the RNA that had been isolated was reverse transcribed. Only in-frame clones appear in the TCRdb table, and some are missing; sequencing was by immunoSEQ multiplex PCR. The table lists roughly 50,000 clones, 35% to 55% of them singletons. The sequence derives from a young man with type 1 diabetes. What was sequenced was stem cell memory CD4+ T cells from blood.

The CDR3 loop reads CASSVGSISTDTQYF. The CDR3 nucleotides are TGTGCCAGCAGCGTAGGGAGTATTAGCACAGATACGCAGTATTTT. The V gene is TRBV9, the J gene TRBJ2-3; no firm D call. CDR1 is SGDLS and CDR2 is YYNGEE in the germline V gene. The V and J ends lost 0 bases and 0 bases respectively, with 8 bases between them. The CDR3 runs to 15 residues.